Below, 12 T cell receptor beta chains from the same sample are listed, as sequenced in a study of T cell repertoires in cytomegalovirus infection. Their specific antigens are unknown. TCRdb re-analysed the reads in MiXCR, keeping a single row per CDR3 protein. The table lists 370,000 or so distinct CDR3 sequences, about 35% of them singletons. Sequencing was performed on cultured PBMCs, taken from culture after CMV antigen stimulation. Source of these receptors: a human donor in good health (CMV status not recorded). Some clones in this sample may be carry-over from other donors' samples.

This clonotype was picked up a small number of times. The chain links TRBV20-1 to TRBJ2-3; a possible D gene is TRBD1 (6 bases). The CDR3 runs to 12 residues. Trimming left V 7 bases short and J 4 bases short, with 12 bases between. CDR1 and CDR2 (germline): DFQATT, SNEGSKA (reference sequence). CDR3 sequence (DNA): TGCAGTGTCCGAGGGGGAGCAGATACGCAGTATTTT. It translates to CSVRGGADTQYF.

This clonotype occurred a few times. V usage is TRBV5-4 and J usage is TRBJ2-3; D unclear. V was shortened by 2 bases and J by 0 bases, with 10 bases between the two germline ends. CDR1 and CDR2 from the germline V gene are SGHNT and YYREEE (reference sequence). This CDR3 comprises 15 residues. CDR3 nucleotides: TGTGCCAGCAGCTTACGAGTGGGGAGCACAGATACGCAGTATTTT. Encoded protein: CASSLRVGSTDTQYF.

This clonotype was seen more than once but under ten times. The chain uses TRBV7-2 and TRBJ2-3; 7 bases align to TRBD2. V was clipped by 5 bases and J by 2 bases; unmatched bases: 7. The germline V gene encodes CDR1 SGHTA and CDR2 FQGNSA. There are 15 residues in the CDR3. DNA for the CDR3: TGTGCCAGCAGCCCAAGCGGGGCTTACACAGATACGCAGTATTTT. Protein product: CASSPSGAYTDTQYF.

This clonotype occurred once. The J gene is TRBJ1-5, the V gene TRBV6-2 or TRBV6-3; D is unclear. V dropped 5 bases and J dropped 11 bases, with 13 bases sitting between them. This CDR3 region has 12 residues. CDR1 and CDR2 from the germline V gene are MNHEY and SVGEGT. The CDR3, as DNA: TGTGCCAGCAGTCCCGAGCTGATCTCCCAGCATTTT. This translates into CASSPELISQHF.

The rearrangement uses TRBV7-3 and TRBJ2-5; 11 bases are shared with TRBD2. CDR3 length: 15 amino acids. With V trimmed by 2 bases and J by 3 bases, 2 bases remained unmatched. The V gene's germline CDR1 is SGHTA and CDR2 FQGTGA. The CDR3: CASSLLGLAEETQYF. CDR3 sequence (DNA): TGTGCCAGCAGCTTATTGGGACTAGCGGAAGAGACCCAGTACTTC.

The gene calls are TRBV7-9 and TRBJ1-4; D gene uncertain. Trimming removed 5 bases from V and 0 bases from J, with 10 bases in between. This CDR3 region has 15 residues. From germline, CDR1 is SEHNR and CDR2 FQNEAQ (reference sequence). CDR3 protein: CASSGEVATNEKLFF. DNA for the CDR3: TGTGCCAGCAGCGGCGAGGTTGCAACTAATGAAAAACTGTTTTTT.

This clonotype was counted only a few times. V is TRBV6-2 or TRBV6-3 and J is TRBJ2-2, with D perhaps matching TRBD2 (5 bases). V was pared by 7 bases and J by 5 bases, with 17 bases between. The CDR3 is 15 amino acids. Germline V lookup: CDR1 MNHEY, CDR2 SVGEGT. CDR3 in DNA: TGTGCCAGCAATCCGGGAAAAGGTTTAACCGGGGAGCTGTTTTTT. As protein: CASNPGKGLTGELFF.

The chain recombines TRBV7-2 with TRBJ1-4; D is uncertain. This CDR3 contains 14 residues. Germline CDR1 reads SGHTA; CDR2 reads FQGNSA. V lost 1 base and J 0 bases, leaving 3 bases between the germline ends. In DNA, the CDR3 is TGTGCCAGCAGCTTAGAGTCAACTAATGAAAAACTGTTTTTT. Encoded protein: CASSLESTNEKLFF.

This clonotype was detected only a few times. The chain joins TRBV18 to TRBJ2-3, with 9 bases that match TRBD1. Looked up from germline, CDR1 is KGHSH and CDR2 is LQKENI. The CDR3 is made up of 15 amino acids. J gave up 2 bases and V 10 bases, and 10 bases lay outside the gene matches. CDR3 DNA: TGTGCCACCGAAGGACAGGGGCGATACACAGATACGCAGTATTTT. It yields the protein CATEGQGRYTDTQYF.

This chain's CDR3 is CASSVNRVRGAGYGYTF. The CDR3 DNA reads TGTGCCAGCAGCGTAAATCGCGTTCGAGGGGCAGGCTATGGCTACACCTTC. The V and J genes are TRBV9 and TRBJ1-2; maybe TRBD1 (5 bases). This CDR3 is built from 17 residues. V shed 1 base and J shed 4 bases, with 20 bases lying between them. Germline V gene data show CDR1 as SGDLS and CDR2 as YYNGEE. Filled out from reference TRBV9 and TRBJ1-2, the complete variable domain reads DSGVTQTPKHLITATGQRVTLRCSPRSGDLSVYWYQQSLDQGLQFLIQYYNGEERAKGNILERFSAQQFPDLHSELNLSSLELGDSALYFCASSVNRVRGAGYGYTFGSGTRLTVV.

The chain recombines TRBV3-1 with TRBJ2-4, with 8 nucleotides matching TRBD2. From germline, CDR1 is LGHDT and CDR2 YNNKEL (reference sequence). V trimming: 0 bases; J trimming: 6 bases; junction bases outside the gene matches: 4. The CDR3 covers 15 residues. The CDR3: CASSQESSGRNIQYF. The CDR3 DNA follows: TGTGCCAGCAGCCAAGAATCCAGCGGGAGAAACATTCAGTACTTC. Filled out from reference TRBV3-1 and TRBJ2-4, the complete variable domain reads DTAVSQTPKYLVTQMGNDKSIKCEQNLGHDTMYWYKQDSKKFLKIMFSYNNKELIINETVPNRFSPKSPDKAHLNLHINSLELGDSAVYFCASSQESSGRNIQYFGAGTRLSVL.

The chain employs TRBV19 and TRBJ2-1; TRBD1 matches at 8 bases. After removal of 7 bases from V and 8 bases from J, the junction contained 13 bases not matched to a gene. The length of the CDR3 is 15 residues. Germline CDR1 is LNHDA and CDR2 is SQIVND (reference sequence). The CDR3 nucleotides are TGTGCCAGTACGGTCGCAGGGGGCGCGATCTATGAGCAGTTCTTC. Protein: CASTVAGGAIYEQFF.